This T cell receptor (beta chain) was identified during a study of Ad26.COV2.S vaccination and SARS-CoV-2 variants. Study information: It was the COV1001 Ad26.COV2.S trial arm that included the donor.

Documented treatment: around 19 received Ad26.COV2.S at low or high dose, single or two shots; 5 received placebo; per-sample allocation not given. Repertoires come from day 63 after the first vaccine or placebo injection. Expressing Wuhan-strain SARS-CoV-2 spike, an Ad26 vector served as the vaccine. Whole-study findings and limits: Recipients of either vaccine or placebo displayed similar breadth of non-spike TCRs. Spike-specific CD8+ and CD4+ T cell responses reportedly showed substantial breadth after vaccination.

The repertoire was sequenced with immunoSEQ multiplex PCR; TCRdb's copy has only in-frame clones and lacks some. The sample has around 500,000 clones, approximately 90% seen once. A few counts support this clone. As yet, its antigen is unknown. This TCR was sampled from a person aged 18-65 years who received the Ad26.COV2.S COVID-19 vaccine or a placebo. The source material was peripheral blood, sampled in a trial of Ad26.COV2.S vaccine versus placebo.

The CDR3 bases are TGCGCCAGCAGCCACCCGACAGGGGGGAGGTATGGCTACACCTTC. Translated, it gives CASSHPTGGRYGYTF. The V gene is TRBV4-1, the J gene TRBJ1-2, with 9 positions matching TRBD1. V trimming: 3 bases; J trimming: 5 bases; junction bases outside the gene matches: 7. CDR1 and CDR2 (germline): MGHRA, YSYEKL. This CDR3 is 15 amino acids long.